A single sample is the source of the 15 T cell receptor beta chains below, sequenced in a study of blood T cell repertoires in COVID-19. Assay: immunoSEQ multiplex PCR; the TCRdb copy retains only in-frame clones and omits some. The sample lists nearly 250,000 clones, 65% to 90% occurring once. Sequencing was performed on PBMCs or T cells enriched from blood (not recorded which). Receptors were obtained from a woman between 50 and 59 years old with acute COVID-19.

This chain uses TRBV13 with TRBJ1-4; 8 positions agree with TRBD1. CDR1 PRHDT and CDR2 FYEKMQ come from the germline V gene (reference sequence). Trimming took 3 bases from V and 2 from J; bases not matched to a gene: 5. The CDR3 loop spans 16 amino acids. This CDR3 is CASSFSGGLTNEKLFF. DNA of the CDR3: TGTGCCAGCAGCTTTTCAGGGGGCCTGACTAATGAAAAACTGTTTTTT.

The V and J genes are TRBV9 and TRBJ1-5; D ambiguous. Germline V gives CDR1 SGDLS, CDR2 YYNGEE. The CDR3 runs 13 residues. Trimming took 0 bases from V and 7 from J, leaving 8 bases between them. The CDR3 sequence is CASSVGPEQPQHF. Written as DNA, the CDR3 is TGTGCCAGCAGCGTAGGGCCCGAACAGCCCCAGCATTTT.

The chain employs TRBV12-3 or TRBV12-4 and TRBJ1-1; the D is unclear. V was trimmed by 5 bases and J by 1 base, leaving 5 bases between them. The CDR3 length is 12 residues. CDR3: CASSPGNTEAFF. Here the CDR3 DNA reads TGTGCCAGCAGTCCAGGGAACACTGAAGCTTTCTTT.

V is TRBV9 and J is TRBJ1-3; TRBD1 is a possible D gene (5 bases). V lost 3 bases and J 0 bases, leaving 10 bases between the germline ends. CDR1 and CDR2 from the germline V gene are SGDLS and YYNGEE. The CDR3 contains 15 residues. The CDR3 nucleotides read TGTGCCAGCAGCGACCACAGGTTCTCTGGAAACACCATATATTTT. Translated: CASSDHRFSGNTIYF. Drawing the rest from reference TRBV9 and TRBJ1-3, the complete variable domain is DSGVTQTPKHLITATGQRVTLRCSPRSGDLSVYWYQQSLDQGLQFLIQYYNGEERAKGNILERFSAQQFPDLHSELNLSSLELGDSALYFCASSDHRFSGNTIYFGEGSWLTVV.

V is TRBV20-1 and J is TRBJ1-1; TRBD1 matches 7 bases. J lost 6 bases, V lost 3 bases, and 10 bases had no gene match. The CDR3 length is 14 residues. The germline V gene has CDR1 DFQATT and CDR2 SNEGSKA (reference sequence). The CDR3 region has the DNA TGCAGTGCTAGTAATCCCCAGGGGGTAGCTGAAGCTTTCTTT. This sequence encodes CSASNPQGVAEAFF.

The rearrangement links TRBV19 to TRBJ1-5, with 7 positions matching TRBD1. The CDR3 loop spans 14 amino acids. V lost 8 bases and J lost 5; bases outside the gene matches: 9. Germline V gene data show CDR1 as LNHDA and CDR2 as SQIVND (reference sequence). The DNA of the CDR3 is TGTGCCAGTGGAGGACAGGCCTATTATCAGCCCCAGCATTTT. Its protein product is CASGGQAYYQPQHF.

The genes are TRBV9 and TRBJ1-5; D is ambiguous. The CDR3 extends over 15 amino acids. The V and J ends lost 0 bases and 0 bases respectively, with 7 bases between them. Germline V gene sequence: CDR1 SGDLS, CDR2 YYNGEE. For the CDR3, the DNA is TGTGCCAGCAGCGTAGGGCCAAATAGCAATCAGCCCCAGCATTTT. Its translation: CASSVGPNSNQPQHF. The full variable domain, completed using reference TRBV9 and TRBJ1-5, is DSGVTQTPKHLITATGQRVTLRCSPRSGDLSVYWYQQSLDQGLQFLIQYYNGEERAKGNILERFSAQQFPDLHSELNLSSLELGDSALYFCASSVGPNSNQPQHFGDGTRLSIL.

In its sample, this clone was seen once. V is TRBV12-3 or TRBV12-4 and J is TRBJ1-5; no firm D call. V gave up 3 bases and J gave up 9 bases, with 12 bases separating them. This CDR3 is 13 amino acids long. The CDR3 nucleotides read TGTGCCAGCAGTTTCTCCGGCGGTGGGCCCCAGCATTTT. Its translation is CASSFSGGGPQHF.

This clone was counted once. This chain uses TRBV2 with TRBJ2-5; 7 bases agree with TRBD2. V lost 5 bases, J lost 4 bases, and 10 bases stayed unmatched. Germline assignment: CDR1 SNHLY and CDR2 FYNNEI. There are 15 residues in the CDR3. CDR3 sequence: CASSPVGGGGETQYF. DNA of the CDR3: TGTGCCAGCAGTCCAGTTGGGGGGGGTGGAGAGACCCAGTACTTC.

The chain combines TRBV5-4 with TRBJ2-7; 7 nucleotides match TRBD1. In germline, CDR1 is SGHNT, CDR2 YYREEE (reference sequence). The trim removed 3 bases at V and 1 base at J, leaving 4 bases unmatched. This CDR3 contains 14 residues. The CDR3 sequence is CASSSSRGSYEQYF. CDR3 DNA sequence: TGTGCCAGCAGCTCGAGCAGGGGGTCCTACGAGCAGTACTTC.

The V gene is TRBV7-8, the J gene TRBJ2-7, with 13 bases that match TRBD2. The germline V gene has CDR1 SGHVS and CDR2 FQNEAQ. Germline trimming cut 5 bases from V and 2 bases from J; bases unmatched to any gene: 12. There are 18 residues in the CDR3. This chain's CDR3 is CASSPGLAGVRGAYEQYF. For the CDR3, the DNA is TGTGCCAGCAGCCCTGGACTAGCGGGGGTTCGTGGGGCCTACGAGCAGTACTTC. The full variable domain, rest sourced from reference TRBV7-8 and TRBJ2-7, is GAGVSQSPRYKVAKRGQDVALRCDPISGHVSLFWYQQALGQGPEFLTYFQNEAQLDKSGLPSDRFFAERPEGSVSTLKIQRTQQEDSAVYLCASSPGLAGVRGAYEQYFGPGTRLTVT.

This clone is a singleton in its sample. The CDR3 DNA is TGTGCCAGTAGTTGGTTAGAAAATGAAAAACTGTTTTTT. This gives the protein CASSWLENEKLFF. This chain connects TRBV19 to TRBJ1-4; no clear D. The V and J ends lost 5 bases and 5 bases respectively, with 9 bases between them. The CDR3 extends over 13 amino acids. CDR1 and CDR2 from the germline V gene are LNHDA and SQIVND (reference sequence).

The V gene is TRBV6-5, the J gene TRBJ2-7; perhaps TRBD1 as D (6 bases). The CDR3 has 11 residues. Per the germline V gene, CDR1 is MNHEY and CDR2 is SVGAGI. Trimming pared 9 bases from V and 2 bases from J, leaving 8 bases between. CDR3 coding DNA: TGTGCCAGTCGACAGGCCTACGAGCAGTACTTC. Protein: CASRQAYEQYF.

The chain employs TRBV7-2 and TRBJ1-2; D might be TRBD1 (5 bases). The CDR3 consists of 12 residues. The ends were cut back, 3 bases at V and 5 bases at J, with 7 bases in the middle. Germline lookup yields CDR1 SGHTA and CDR2 FQGNSA. CDR3 sequence reads: CASSLDKYGYTF. The CDR3 region has the DNA TGTGCCAGCAGCTTGGACAAGTATGGCTACACCTTC.

V and J are TRBV7-2 and TRBJ1-4; D is uncertain. Germline CDR1 and CDR2: SGHTA and FQGNSA. Trimming removed 2 bases at V and 7 bases at J, with 11 bases between. The CDR3 spans 14 residues. This CDR3 reads CASSLTPSGEKLFF. The CDR3 bases are TGTGCCAGCAGCTTAACCCCCTCGGGTGAAAAACTGTTTTTT. The variable domain in full, completed from reference TRBV7-2 and TRBJ1-4, reads GAGVSQSPSNKVTEKGKDVELRCDPISGHTALYWYRQSLGQGLEFLIYFQGNSAPDKSGLPSDRFSAERTGGSVSTLTIQRTQQEDSAVYLCASSLTPSGEKLFFGSGTQLSVL.